These 6 T cell receptor beta chains came from one sample sequenced in a study of blood T cell repertoires in COVID-19. Measured with immunoSEQ multiplex PCR; TCRdb has only the in-frame clones, and not every one. Counted here are hundreds of thousands of clones, over 75% occurring once; the ten biggest clones make up around 15%. The sequencing sample was made of PBMCs or T cells enriched from blood (not recorded which). Source of these receptors: a young man who had recovered from COVID-19.

The chain links TRBV15 to TRBJ1-4, with 11 bases matching TRBD1. CDR3 length: 18 residues. Germline CDR1 and CDR2: LNHNV and YYDKDF (reference sequence). Trimming removed 1 base from V and 0 bases from J; junction bases left unmatched: 4. The CDR3 nucleotides read TGTGCCACCAGCAGAGGGGGACAGGGGGATGCAACTAATGAAAAACTGTTTTTT. Protein: CATSRGGQGDATNEKLFF.

The chain is built from TRBV4-2 and TRBJ2-3; D ambiguous. The germline V and J ends were trimmed by 5 bases and 5 bases, with 14 bases remaining between them. This CDR3 comprises 14 residues. CDR1 is LGHNA and CDR2 is YNFKEQ in the germline V gene. CDR3 amino acids: CASSSGALGDTQYF. CDR3 coding DNA: TGTGCCAGCAGCTCCGGAGCGTTAGGAGATACGCAGTATTTT.

The chain carries TRBV5-4 and TRBJ2-6; 8 nucleotides align to TRBD2. The CDR3 is 19 amino acids. V was clipped by 4 bases and J by 0 bases; unmatched bases: 12. The V gene's germline CDR1 is SGHNT and CDR2 YYREEE (reference sequence). The CDR3: CASSPGGGLTSSGANVLTF. The DNA for the CDR3 is TGTGCCAGCAGCCCCGGGGGGGGTCTTACAAGCTCTGGGGCCAACGTCCTGACTTTC.

The chain is built from TRBV12-5 and TRBJ2-1; D is possibly TRBD1 (5 bases). This CDR3 has 13 residues. Germline CDR1 reads LGHNT; CDR2 reads FRNRAP. Trimming left V 0 bases short and J 11 bases short, with 11 bases between. The CDR3 bases are TGTGCTAGTGGTTTGGTAAACACAGGTCAGCAGTTCTTC. Amino acids: CASGLVNTGQQFF.

The chain is built from TRBV7-6 and TRBJ2-5; 7 bases line up with TRBD2. In germline, CDR1 is SGHVS, CDR2 FNYEAQ. The CDR3 loop spans 14 amino acids. J lost 6 bases, V lost 5 bases, and 9 bases had no gene match. The DNA for the CDR3 is TGTGCCAGCAGCCCCATAGGACTAGGGAAGACCCAGTACTTC. Its protein product is CASSPIGLGKTQYF.

This clone was seen more than once but under ten times. In the same sample, other DNA sequences code for this CDR3. V and J are TRBV24-1 and TRBJ2-3, with 11 positions matching TRBD2. V shed 1 base and J 2 bases; nucleotides not matched to a gene: 4. The CDR3 is 17 amino acids. Germline V gene sequence: CDR1 KGHDR, CDR2 SFDVKD. The CDR3 coding sequence is TGTGCCACCAGTGATTTCTGGACTAGCGGGTCCACAGATACGCAGTATTTT. Amino acid sequence: CATSDFWTSGSTDTQYF.